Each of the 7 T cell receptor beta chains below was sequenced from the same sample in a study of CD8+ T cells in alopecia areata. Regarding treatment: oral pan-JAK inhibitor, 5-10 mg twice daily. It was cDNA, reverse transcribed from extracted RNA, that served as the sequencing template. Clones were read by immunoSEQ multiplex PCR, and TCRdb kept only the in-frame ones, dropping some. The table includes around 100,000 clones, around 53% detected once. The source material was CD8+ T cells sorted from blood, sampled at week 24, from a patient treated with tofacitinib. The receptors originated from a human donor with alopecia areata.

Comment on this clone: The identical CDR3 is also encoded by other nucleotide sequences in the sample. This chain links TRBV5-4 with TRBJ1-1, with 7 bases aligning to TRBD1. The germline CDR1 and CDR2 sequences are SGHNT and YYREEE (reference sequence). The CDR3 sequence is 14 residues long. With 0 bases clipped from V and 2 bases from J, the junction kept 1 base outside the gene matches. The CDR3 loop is CASSLEGGNTEAFF. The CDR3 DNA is TGTGCCAGCAGCTTGGAAGGGGGCAACACTGAAGCTTTCTTT. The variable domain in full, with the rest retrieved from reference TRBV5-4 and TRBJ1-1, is ETGVTQSPTHLIKTRGQQVTLRCSSQSGHNTVSWYQQALGQGPQFIFQYYREEENGRGNFPPRFSGLQFPNYSSELNVNALELDDSALYLCASSLEGGNTEAFFGQGTRLTVV.

In DNA, the CDR3 is TGTGCCACCAGCGGCGGGGGAGTCTACGAGCAGTACTTC. Amino acid sequence: CATSGGGVYEQYF. This rearrangement joins TRBV15 to TRBJ2-7; the match to TRBD2 covers 7 bases. Per the germline V gene, CDR1 is LNHNV and CDR2 is YYDKDF (reference sequence). The V segment lost 5 bases and the J segment 3 bases; nucleotides outside the gene matches: 4. The CDR3 totals 13 residues.

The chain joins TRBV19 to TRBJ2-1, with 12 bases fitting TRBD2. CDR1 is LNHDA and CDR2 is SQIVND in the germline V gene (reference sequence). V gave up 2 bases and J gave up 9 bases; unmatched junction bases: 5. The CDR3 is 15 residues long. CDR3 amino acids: CASSILAGGTGEQFF. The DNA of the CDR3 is TGTGCCAGTAGTATACTAGCGGGGGGGACGGGTGAGCAGTTCTTC.

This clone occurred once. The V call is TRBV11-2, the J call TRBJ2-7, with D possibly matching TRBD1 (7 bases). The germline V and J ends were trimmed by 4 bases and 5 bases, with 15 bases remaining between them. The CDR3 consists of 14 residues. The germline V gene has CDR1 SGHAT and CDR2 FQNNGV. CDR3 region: CASSWGDRIHEQYF. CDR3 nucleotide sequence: TGTGCCAGCAGCTGGGGGGACAGAATCCACGAGCAGTACTTC.

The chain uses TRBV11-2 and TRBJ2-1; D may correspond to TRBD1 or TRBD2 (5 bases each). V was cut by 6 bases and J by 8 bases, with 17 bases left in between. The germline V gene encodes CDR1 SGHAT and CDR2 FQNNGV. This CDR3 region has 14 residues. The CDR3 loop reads CASSFGPRGDEQFF. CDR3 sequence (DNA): TGTGCCAGCAGTTTCGGGCCGAGGGGCGATGAGCAGTTCTTC.

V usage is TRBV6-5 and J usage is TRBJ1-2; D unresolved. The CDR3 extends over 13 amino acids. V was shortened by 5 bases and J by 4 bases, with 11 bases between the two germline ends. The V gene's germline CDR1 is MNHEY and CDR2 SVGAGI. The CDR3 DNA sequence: TGTGCCAGCAGTCTGGACCTGTCCTATGGCTACACCTTC. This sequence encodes CASSLDLSYGYTF.

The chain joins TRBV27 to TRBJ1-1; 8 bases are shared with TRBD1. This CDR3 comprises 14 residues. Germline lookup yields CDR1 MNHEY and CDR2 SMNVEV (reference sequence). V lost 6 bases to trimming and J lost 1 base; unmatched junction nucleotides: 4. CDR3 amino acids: CASRPTGANTEAFF. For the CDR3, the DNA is TGTGCCAGCAGACCGACAGGGGCGAACACTGAAGCTTTCTTT.